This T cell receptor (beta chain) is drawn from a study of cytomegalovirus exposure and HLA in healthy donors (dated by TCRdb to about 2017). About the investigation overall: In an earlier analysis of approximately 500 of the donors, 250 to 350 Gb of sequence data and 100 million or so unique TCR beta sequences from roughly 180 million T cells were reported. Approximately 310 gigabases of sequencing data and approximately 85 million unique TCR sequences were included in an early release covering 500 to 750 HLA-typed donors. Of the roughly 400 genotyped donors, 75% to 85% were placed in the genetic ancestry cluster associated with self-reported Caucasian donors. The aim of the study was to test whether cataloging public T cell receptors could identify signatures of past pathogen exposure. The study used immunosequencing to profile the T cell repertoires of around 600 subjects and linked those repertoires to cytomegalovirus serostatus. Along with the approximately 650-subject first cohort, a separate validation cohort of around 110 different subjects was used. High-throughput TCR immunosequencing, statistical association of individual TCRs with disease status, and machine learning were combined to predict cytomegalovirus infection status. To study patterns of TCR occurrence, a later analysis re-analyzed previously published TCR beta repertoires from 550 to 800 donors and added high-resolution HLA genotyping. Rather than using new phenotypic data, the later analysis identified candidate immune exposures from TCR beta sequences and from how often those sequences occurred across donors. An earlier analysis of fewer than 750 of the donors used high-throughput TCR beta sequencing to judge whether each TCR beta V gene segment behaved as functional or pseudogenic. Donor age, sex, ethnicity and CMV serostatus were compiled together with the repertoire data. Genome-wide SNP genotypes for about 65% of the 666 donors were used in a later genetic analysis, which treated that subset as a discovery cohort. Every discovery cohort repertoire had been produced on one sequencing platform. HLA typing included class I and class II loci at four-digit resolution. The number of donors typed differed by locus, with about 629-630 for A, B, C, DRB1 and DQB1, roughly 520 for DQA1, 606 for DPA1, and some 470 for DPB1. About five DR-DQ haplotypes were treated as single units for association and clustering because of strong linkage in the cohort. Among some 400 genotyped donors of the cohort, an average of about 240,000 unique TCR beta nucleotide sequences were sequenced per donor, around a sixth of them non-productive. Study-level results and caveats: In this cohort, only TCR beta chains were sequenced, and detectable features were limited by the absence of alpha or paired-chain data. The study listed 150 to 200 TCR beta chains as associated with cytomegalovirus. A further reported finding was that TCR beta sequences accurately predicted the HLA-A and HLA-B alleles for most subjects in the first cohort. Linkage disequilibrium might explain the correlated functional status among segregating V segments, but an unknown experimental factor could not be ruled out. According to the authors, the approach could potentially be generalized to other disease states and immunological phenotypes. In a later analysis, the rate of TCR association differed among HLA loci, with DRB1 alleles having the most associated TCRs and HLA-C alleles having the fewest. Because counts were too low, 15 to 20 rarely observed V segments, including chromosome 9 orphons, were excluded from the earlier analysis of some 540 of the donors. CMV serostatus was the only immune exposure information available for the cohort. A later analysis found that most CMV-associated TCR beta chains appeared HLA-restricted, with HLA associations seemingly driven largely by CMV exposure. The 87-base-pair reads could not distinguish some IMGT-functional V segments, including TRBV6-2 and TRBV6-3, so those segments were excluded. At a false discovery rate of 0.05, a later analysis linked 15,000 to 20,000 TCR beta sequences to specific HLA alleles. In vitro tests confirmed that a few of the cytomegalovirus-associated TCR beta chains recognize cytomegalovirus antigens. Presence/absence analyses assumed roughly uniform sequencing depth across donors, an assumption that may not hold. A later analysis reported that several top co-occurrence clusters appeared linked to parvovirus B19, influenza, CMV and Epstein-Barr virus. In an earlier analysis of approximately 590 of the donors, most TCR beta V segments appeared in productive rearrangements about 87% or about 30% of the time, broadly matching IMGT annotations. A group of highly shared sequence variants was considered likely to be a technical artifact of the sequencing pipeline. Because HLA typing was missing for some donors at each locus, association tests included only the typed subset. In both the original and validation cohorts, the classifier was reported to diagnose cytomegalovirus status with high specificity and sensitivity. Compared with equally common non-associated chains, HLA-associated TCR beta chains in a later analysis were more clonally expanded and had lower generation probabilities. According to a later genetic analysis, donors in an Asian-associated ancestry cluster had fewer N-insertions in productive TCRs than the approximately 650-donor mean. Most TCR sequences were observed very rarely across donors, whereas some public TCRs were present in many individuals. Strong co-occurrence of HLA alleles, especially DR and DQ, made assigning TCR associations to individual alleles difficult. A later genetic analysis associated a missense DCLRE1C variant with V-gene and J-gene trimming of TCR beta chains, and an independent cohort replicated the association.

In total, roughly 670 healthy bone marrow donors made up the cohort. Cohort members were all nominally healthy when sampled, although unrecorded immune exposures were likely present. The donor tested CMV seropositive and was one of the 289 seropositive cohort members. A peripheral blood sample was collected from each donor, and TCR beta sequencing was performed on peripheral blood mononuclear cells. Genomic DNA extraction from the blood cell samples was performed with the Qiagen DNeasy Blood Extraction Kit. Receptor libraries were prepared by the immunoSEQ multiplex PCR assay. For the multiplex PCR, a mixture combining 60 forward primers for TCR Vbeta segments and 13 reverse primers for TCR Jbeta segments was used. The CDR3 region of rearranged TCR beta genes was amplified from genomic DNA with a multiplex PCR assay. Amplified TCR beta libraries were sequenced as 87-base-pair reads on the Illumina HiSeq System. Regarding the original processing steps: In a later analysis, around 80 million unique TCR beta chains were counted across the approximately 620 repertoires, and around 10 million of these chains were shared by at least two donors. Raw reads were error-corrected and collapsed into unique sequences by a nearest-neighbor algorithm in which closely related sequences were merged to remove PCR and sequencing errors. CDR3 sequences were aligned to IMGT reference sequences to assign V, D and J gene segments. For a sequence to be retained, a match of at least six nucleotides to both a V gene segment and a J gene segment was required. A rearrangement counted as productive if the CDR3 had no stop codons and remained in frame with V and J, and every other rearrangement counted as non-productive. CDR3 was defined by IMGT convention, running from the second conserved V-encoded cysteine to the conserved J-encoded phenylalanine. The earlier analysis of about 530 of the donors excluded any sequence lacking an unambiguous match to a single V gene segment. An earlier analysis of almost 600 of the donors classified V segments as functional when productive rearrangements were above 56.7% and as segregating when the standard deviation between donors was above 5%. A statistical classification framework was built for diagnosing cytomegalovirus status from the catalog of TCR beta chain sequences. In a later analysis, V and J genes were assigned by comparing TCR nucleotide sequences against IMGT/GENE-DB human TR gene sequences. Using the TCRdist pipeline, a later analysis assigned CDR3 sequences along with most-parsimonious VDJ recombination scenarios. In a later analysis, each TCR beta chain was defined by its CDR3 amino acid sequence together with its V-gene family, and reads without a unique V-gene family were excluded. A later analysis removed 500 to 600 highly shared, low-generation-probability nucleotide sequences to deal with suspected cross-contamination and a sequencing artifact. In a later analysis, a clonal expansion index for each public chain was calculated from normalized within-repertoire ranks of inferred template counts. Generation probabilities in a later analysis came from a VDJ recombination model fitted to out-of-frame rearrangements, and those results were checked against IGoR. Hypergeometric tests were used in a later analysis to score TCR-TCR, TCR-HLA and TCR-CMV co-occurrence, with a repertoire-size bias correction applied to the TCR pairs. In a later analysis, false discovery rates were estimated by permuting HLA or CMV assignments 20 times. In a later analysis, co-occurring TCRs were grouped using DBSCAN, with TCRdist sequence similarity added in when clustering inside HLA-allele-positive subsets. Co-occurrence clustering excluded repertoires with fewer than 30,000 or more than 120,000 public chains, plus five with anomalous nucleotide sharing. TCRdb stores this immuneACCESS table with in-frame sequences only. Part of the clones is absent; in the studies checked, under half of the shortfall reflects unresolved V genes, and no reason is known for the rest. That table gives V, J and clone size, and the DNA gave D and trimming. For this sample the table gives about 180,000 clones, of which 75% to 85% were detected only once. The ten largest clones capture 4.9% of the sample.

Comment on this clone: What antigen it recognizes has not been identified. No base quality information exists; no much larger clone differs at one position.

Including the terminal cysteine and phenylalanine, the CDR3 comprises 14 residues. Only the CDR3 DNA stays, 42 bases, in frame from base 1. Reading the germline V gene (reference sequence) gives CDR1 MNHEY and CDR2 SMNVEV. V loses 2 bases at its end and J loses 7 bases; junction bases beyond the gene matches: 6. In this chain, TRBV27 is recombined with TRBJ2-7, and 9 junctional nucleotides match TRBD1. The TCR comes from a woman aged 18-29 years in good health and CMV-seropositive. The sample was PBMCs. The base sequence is TGTGCCAGCAGTTTACAGGGACAGGGCCGTGAGCAGTACTTC. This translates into CASSLQGQGREQYF.